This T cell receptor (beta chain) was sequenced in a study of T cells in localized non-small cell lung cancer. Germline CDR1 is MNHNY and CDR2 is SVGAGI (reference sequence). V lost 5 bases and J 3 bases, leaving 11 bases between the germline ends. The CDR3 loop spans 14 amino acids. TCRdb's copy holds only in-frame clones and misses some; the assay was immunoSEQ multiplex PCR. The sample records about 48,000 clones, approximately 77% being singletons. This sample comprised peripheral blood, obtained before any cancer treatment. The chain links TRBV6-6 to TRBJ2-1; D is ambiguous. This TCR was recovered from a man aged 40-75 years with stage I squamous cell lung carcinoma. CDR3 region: CASSPKGSYNEQFF. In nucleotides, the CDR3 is TGTGCCAGCAGTCCCAAGGGAAGCTACAATGAGCAGTTCTTC.